The entry below gives a single T cell receptor beta chain sequence along with its context. What it recognizes is unknown. Trimming took 3 bases from V and 6 from J, leaving 15 bases between them. This CDR3 contains 14 residues. Germline CDR1 reads SGHRS; CDR2 reads YFSETQ. The data are from a study of T cells in localized non-small cell lung cancer. Study outcomes and limitations: In adjacent lung, a median roughly 56 of the top 100 tumor clones were found. Those with higher blood T cell density had longer overall survival. Of the tissues analyzed, uninvolved adjacent lung showed maximal T cell clonality, greater than tumor. It remains possible that heterogeneity exists, since only one tumor region was sequenced.

Method: immunoSEQ multiplex PCR; TCRdb's copy keeps in-frame clones and lacks some. The sample holds 40,000 or so clones, over 70% seen once. Sequenced here: peripheral blood, sampled before any cancer treatment. The V and J genes are TRBV5-1 and TRBJ1-1; D possibly corresponds to TRBD1 (5 bases). The receptor comes from a male donor older than 55 with stage III squamous cell lung carcinoma. The CDR3 region is CASSSSPGGAEAFF. The CDR3 DNA is TGCGCCAGCAGCTCTAGCCCGGGGGGTGCTGAAGCTTTCTTT.